The clone carrying this T cell receptor (beta chain) has more than one count but fewer than ten. The antigen is undetermined. Other DNA variants within this sample encode the same CDR3. The data derive from a study of shared clonotypes between healthy human individuals. Regarding the study as a whole: The generation probabilities recorded for non-shared clonotypes fell below those of clonotypes shared by all four donors.

The data were produced by immunoSEQ multiplex PCR, yet TCRdb's version contains in-frame clones alone and is incomplete. The sample shows millions of clones, roughly nine tenths of them seen only once. Germline loops: CDR1 MNHNY, CDR2 SVGAGI (reference sequence). Trimming left V 2 bases short and J 2 bases short, with 6 bases between. The CDR3 is 14 amino acids. The origin of this receptor is a man aged 18 to 30 in good health. The chain is built from TRBV6-6 and TRBJ2-2; no clear D. Material for sequencing was naive CD4+ T cells sorted from blood. Subset denoted: CD45RA+ positively selected. In DNA form, the CDR3 reads TGTGCCAGCAGTTACAGAGAAAACACCGGGGAGCTGTTTTTT. It codes for CASSYRENTGELFF.